This TCR beta chain was profiled in a study of shared clonotypes between healthy human individuals. Study at large: The cohort had two women and a few men, ages 18 to 49. Study-level points and caveats: In several donors, approximately 5% of naive CD4 clonotypes appeared in common.

A note on this clone: Antigen unknown.

Naive CD8 cells lacked CD45RO and underwent positive selection for CCR7, leaving out terminally differentiated effector memory CD45RA+ cells. The germline gives CDR1 SQVTM, CDR2 ANQGSEA. V was pared by 0 bases and J by 7 bases, with 7 bases of the junction left unmatched. CDR3 size: 17 residues. An approximately 200 ng quantity of DNA, 30,000 to 35,000 T cell genomes, went into the sorted-subset replicate PCRs. Only in-frame clones appear in the TCRdb table, and some are missing; sequencing was by immunoSEQ multiplex PCR. The table lists approximately 1.9 million clones, roughly 93% of them singletons.

The source material was naive CD8+ T cells from PBMCs. The chain has TRBV29-1 and TRBJ2-2, with 14 positions matching TRBD2. The receptor was derived from a man aged 18 to 35 in good health. Some clones in this sample may be carry-over from other donors' samples. The CDR3, as DNA: TGCAGCGTTGAAGATCGGGGACTAGCGGGAGATGTCGGGGAGCTGTTTTTT. It translates to CSVEDRGLAGDVGELFF.